Following are 8 T cell receptor beta chains from one sample sequenced in a study of blood T cell repertoires in COVID-19 (dated by TCRdb to 2018 to 2020). Library creation used the immunoSEQ multiplex PCR assay. Entries here come from immuneACCESS through TCRdb and include only in-frame sequences with V and J called. Some clones fail to appear in such tables; in the studies checked, an unresolved V gene covers under half of the shortfall, and the cause of the remainder is unknown. The sample records 210,000 or so clones, over 80% of which are singletons. The top ten hold approximately 2.6% of the sample. Material for sequencing was peripheral blood. The source is a man aged 30 to 45 with COVID-19, enrolled during active disease.

This sequence joins TRBV5-1 and TRBJ2-7; D ambiguous. The length of the CDR3 is 14 residues. Trimming took off 0 bases at V and 2 bases at J, with 9 bases between the two ends. The germline CDR1 and CDR2 sequences are SGHRS and YFSETQ. The CDR3 DNA reads TGCGCCAGCAGCTTGGTGGCAGTACCCTACGAGCAGTACTTC. Translating it yields CASSLVAVPYEQYF.

The CDR3 sequence: CASSRTGGNEKLFF. In DNA, the CDR3 is TGCGCCAGCAGCCGGACAGGGGGCAATGAAAAACTGTTTTTT. The chain joins TRBV10-2 to TRBJ1-4; 11 positions agree with TRBD1. This CDR3 comprises 14 residues. CDR1 and CDR2 from the germline V gene are WSHSY and SAAADI. Germline trimming cut 6 bases from V and 5 bases from J; bases unmatched to any gene: 2.

The sample holds one count of this clone. The V call is TRBV5-4, the J call TRBJ1-2; D perhaps matches TRBD1 (5 bases). This CDR3 spans 14 amino acids. Germline loops: CDR1 SGHNT, CDR2 YYREEE (reference sequence). Trimming removed 4 bases at V and 7 bases at J, with 17 bases between. CDR3 region: CASSQTVPLSGYTF. The CDR3 DNA is TGTGCCAGCAGCCAGACAGTTCCCCTATCTGGCTACACCTTC. The entire variable domain, with the rest obtained from reference TRBV5-4 and TRBJ1-2, is as follows: ETGVTQSPTHLIKTRGQQVTLRCSSQSGHNTVSWYQQALGQGPQFIFQYYREEENGRGNFPPRFSGLQFPNYSSELNVNALELDDSALYLCASSQTVPLSGYTFGSGTRLTVV.

The rearrangement joins TRBV10-2 to TRBJ2-1; 7 bases agree with TRBD2. Germline values: CDR1 WSHSY, CDR2 SAAADI. This CDR3 has 14 amino acids. J gave up 2 bases and V 9 bases, and 7 bases lay outside the gene matches. The CDR3 coding sequence is TGCGCCAGTCGAGCGGGGAGGGCCTACAATGAGCAGTTCTTC. This encodes CASRAGRAYNEQFF.

The chain combines TRBV6-9 with TRBJ2-3, with TRBD1 identical over 7 bases. CDR3 size: 14 residues. V lost 3 bases to trimming and J lost 3 bases; unmatched junction nucleotides: 3. CDR1 MNHGY and CDR2 SVAAGI come from the germline V gene. This chain's CDR3 is CASSYGDRTDTQYF. In nucleotides, the CDR3 is TGTGCCAGCAGTTACGGGGACAGAACAGATACGCAGTATTTT.

This chain connects TRBV5-1 to TRBJ2-2, with TRBD1 as a possible D gene (5 bases). Trimming removed 5 bases from V and 1 base from J, with 9 bases in between. The germline gives CDR1 SGHRS, CDR2 YFSETQ. The CDR3 totals 14 residues. The CDR3 nucleotides are TGCGCCAGCAGTAGTACAGGGAACACCGGGGAGCTGTTTTTT. Its translation is CASSSTGNTGELFF.

This chain links TRBV4-3 with TRBJ1-3; 8 bases line up with TRBD1. V lost 3 bases and J lost 0; bases outside the gene matches: 4. Germline V gene sequence: CDR1 LGHNA, CDR2 YSLEER. This CDR3 is 16 amino acids long. CDR3 nucleotides: TGCGCCAGCAGCCAGTCTACAGGGGGCTCTGGAAACACCATATATTTT. It specifies CASSQSTGGSGNTIYF.

The chain combines TRBV6-5 with TRBJ1-2; D is possibly TRBD1 (6 bases). The CDR3 totals 16 residues. Germline assignment: CDR1 MNHEY and CDR2 SVGAGI. The V and J ends lost 0 bases and 1 base respectively, with 12 bases between them. The CDR3 sequence is CASSYSQGPINYGYTF. The CDR3 DNA is TGTGCCAGCAGTTACTCCCAGGGGCCTATTAACTATGGCTACACCTTC.